The present T cell receptor (beta chain) was sequenced within a study of Graves' ophthalmopathy and Graves' hyperthyroidism. The trim removed 7 bases at V and 4 bases at J, leaving 17 bases unmatched. CDR1 is MRHNA, CDR2 SNTAGT, per germline. The CDR3 extends over 17 amino acids. This clonotype was observed many times. RNA served as the template for amplifying TCR beta CDR3 regions. HTBI primers were employed in first-round RT-PCR, then a second-round multiplex PCR followed. TCRdb itself ran the multiplex PCR reads through MiXCR, one entry per CDR3 protein. This table holds 150,000 to 200,000 distinct CDR3 sequences, 35% to 45% found once.

The rearrangement joins TRBV6-4 to TRBJ2-7, with TRBD1 matching over 9 bases. The receptor's source is a man aged 25-45 years with Graves' ophthalmopathy. Sample: peripheral blood. CDR3: CASTSRTGAPPLYEQYF. The CDR3 nucleotides read TGTGCCAGCACGAGCCGGACAGGGGCCCCCCCATTATACGAGCAGTACTTC.